This T cell receptor (beta chain) came from a study of T cell changes during pregnancy in multiple sclerosis. Repertoires were generated with immunoSEQ multiplex PCR, while TCRdb's copy carries only in-frame clones and drops some. The sample has over 90,000 clones, 93% seen once. Sequencing used peripheral blood, obtained after pregnancy. The TCR comes from a female donor with multiple sclerosis, enrolled in a pregnancy study.

The CDR3: CASERGGFGNQPQHF. CDR3 nucleotides: TGTGCCAGCGAGCGAGGTGGTTTTGGCAATCAGCCCCAGCATTTT. The chain uses TRBV6-1 and TRBJ1-5; D is unclear. V lost 8 bases, J lost 2 bases, and 16 bases lay in between. This CDR3 is built from 15 residues. Germline V gene data show CDR1 as MNHNS and CDR2 as SASEGT.